This T cell receptor (beta chain) appears in the sequencing data of a study of blood T cell repertoires in COVID-19. Profiling relied on immunoSEQ multiplex PCR, and the TCRdb table lists in-frame clones only, not all of them. The sample has about 200,000 clones; around 90% are singletons. This clonotype was sampled from a man younger than 45 who had recovered from COVID-19. Input material: PBMCs or T cells enriched from blood (not recorded which).

The CDR3 reads CASVPGTVNYEQYF. DNA of the CDR3: TGTGCCAGTGTACCCGGGACAGTGAATTACGAGCAGTACTTC. The chain is built from TRBV6-6 and TRBJ2-7; 7 nucleotides match TRBD1. The germline CDR1 and CDR2 sequences are MNHNY and SVGAGI (reference sequence). The V gene end was trimmed by 9 bases and the J gene end by 4 bases; junction bases not matched to a gene: 12. The CDR3 sequence is 14 residues long.